These T cell receptor beta chains were read from a single sample in a study of shared clonotypes between healthy human individuals. Generated by immunoSEQ multiplex PCR, the TCRdb table keeps only in-frame clones and is missing some. This table has around 2.1 million clones, about 92% appearing once. The sample taken for sequencing was naive CD8+ T cells from PBMCs. These receptors were collected from a man between 18 and 35 years old in good health. Some clones in this sample may be carry-over from other donors' samples. CDR3s include the opening cysteine and the closing phenylalanine or tryptophan. A D gene is named only where the DNA matches it firmly.

CDR3 length: 14; J gene: TRBJ2-3; D gene: .; V gene: TRBV6-1; CDR3 DNA: TGTGCCAGCAGCCTTCAAACTAGAAAAGATACGCAGTATTTT; CDR3 protein: CASSLQTRKDTQYF
CDR3 length: 18; J gene: TRBJ2-5; D gene: TRBD2; V gene: TRBV7-2; CDR3 DNA: TGTGCCAGCAGCTTAGTGCCGGGACTAGCGGGAGTCAGAGAGACCCAGTACTTC; CDR3 protein: CASSLVPGLAGVRETQYF
CDR3 length: 16; J gene: TRBJ2-1; D gene: TRBD2; V gene: TRBV7-2; CDR3 DNA: TGTGCCAGCAGCTCGATGACTAGCGGGAGGGTTGATGAGCAGTTCTTC; CDR3 protein: CASSSMTSGRVDEQFF
CDR3 length: 13; J gene: TRBJ2-7; D gene: .; V gene: TRBV25-1; CDR3 DNA: TGTGCCAGCAGTTTCAGGACCTCCTACGAGCAGTACTTC; CDR3 protein: CASSFRTSYEQYF
CDR3 length: 13; J gene: TRBJ2-1; D gene: .; V gene: TRBV15; CDR3 DNA: TGTGCCACCAGCGTCGGCTCCTACAATGAGCAGTTCTTC; CDR3 protein: CATSVGSYNEQFF
CDR3 length: 13; J gene: TRBJ1-1; D gene: .; V gene: TRBV30; CDR3 DNA: TGTGCCTGGAGTGGCAGGCCGAACACTGAAGCTTTCTTT; CDR3 protein: CAWSGRPNTEAFF
CDR3 length: 15; J gene: TRBJ2-5; D gene: TRBD2; V gene: TRBV7-9; CDR3 DNA: TGTGCCAGCAGCCAGGGACTAGCGGTCCAAGAGACCCAGTACTTC; CDR3 protein: CASSQGLAVQETQYF
CDR3 length: 15; J gene: TRBJ1-1; D gene: TRBD1; V gene: TRBV10-2; CDR3 DNA: TGCGCCAGCAGAACTCGGGACAGATTGAACACTGAAGCTTTCTTT; CDR3 protein: CASRTRDRLNTEAFF
CDR3 length: 15; J gene: TRBJ1-1; D gene: .; V gene: TRBV7-9; CDR3 DNA: TGTGCCAGCAGCTTACCAGATAGGGAGGACACTGAAGCTTTCTTT; CDR3 protein: CASSLPDREDTEAFF
CDR3 length: 12; J gene: TRBJ1-1; D gene: .; V gene: TRBV19; CDR3 DNA: TGTGCCAGTAGTAGTTATAGGGCTGAAGCTTTCTTT; CDR3 protein: CASSSYRAEAFF
CDR3 length: 17; J gene: TRBJ1-3; D gene: .; V gene: TRBV7-3; CDR3 DNA: TGTGCCAGCAGCGGTAGATCGACGGGACACTACGGAAACACCATATATTTT; CDR3 protein: CASSGRSTGHYGNTIYF